The text below deals with one T cell receptor (beta chain). Its cognate antigen has yet to be identified. A much larger clone differs by one base, so this may be a read error. Libraries of naive CD8 T cells were built from about 19,000 to 1,100,000 sorted cells, with 10%, 30% or 50% of the purified RNA used. Naive CD8 T cells, defined as CD8+CD4-CCR7+CD45RA+, were FACS-sorted into RLT Plus buffer on a BD FACSAria II. To test detection sensitivity, Jurkat RNA equivalent to ten TCR copies was spiked into samples of about 17,000-1,100,000 naive CD8 T cells. Enrichment of CD8 T cells was performed with RosetteSep CD8+ T Cell Enrichment Cocktail and Ficoll-Paque, after which ACK red cell lysis was carried out. This entry belongs to a study of molecular identifiers for immune sequencing clone quantification (dated by TCRdb to 2017 to 2018). Concerning the study at large: For a replicate experiment, the RNA from either approximately 20,000 or 100,000 naive CD8 T cells was divided into five aliquots, and four of those aliquots went on to sequencing. CD8 T cells were used in a methods study to benchmark molecular-identifier clustering-based TCR repertoire sequencing (MIDCIRS) and TCR RNA copy counting.

The library was produced with PCR. This sample was sequenced with an Illumina HiSeq 4000. Preparation of bulk TCR libraries followed a previously described approach, with the TCR primers listed in Table S5. Total RNA was purified with the Qiagen AllPrep DNA/RNA kit. Before analysis, reads from multiple sequencing runs of one library were combined. The original pipeline was this. Reads were retained only if their TCR constant sequence matched exactly, and those retained reads were trimmed to 150 nt and grouped according to their 12-nt molecular barcodes. Reads inside each barcode group were sub-clustered using a 15% Levenshtein threshold, and a quality-weighted consensus sequence was constructed for each RNA molecule. Non-functional sequences were removed, as were lower-count sequences one edit away from another. Based on a fit of two negative binomial distributions, barcode sub-clusters having less than 20% of the maximum read count were discarded. TCRdb itself trimmed the public reads at Q25 with fastp, ran MiXCR and retained productive beta chains. Every CDR3 protein is listed once, alongside the most common genes and DNA of its rows. TCRdb, rather than the study authors, made the V and J calls. Here the sample has 300,000 to 400,000 distinct CDR3 sequences; roughly 23% occur a single time. The ten top clones hold approximately 0.84% of the sample.

The CDR3 spans 13 residues, from the cysteine through the phenylalanine. Just the 39-base CDR3 DNA is kept, in frame starting at base 1. Deletion took 7 bases off V and 8 bases off J, with a span of 15 bases between the germline ends. As encoded in the germline V gene, CDR1 is SGHAT while CDR2 is FQNNGV. Study-wide findings and limitations: In CMV-specific effector cells, over 97% of molecules were held by clones above 20 RNA copies, whereas under 1% of molecules were held by such clones in naive cells. Naive libraries contained spiked-in Jurkat TCR RNA (around eleven copies' worth), which is not part of the donor repertoire. When barcode sub-clustering was left out, chimeric consensus sequences inflated TCR diversity, with chimeras reaching as high as 47%. Identical TCR molecules sharing a barcode could cause highly expanded clone sizes to be underestimated. A single cell's worth of spiked-in Jurkat TCR RNA was reported detectable even among one million naive CD8 T cells. Modeling indicated approximately 3.2 TCR RNA copies recovered per cell, compared with approximately 10 by digital PCR, which implies a capture efficiency of approximately 30%.

Sequenced sample: naive CD8+ T cells from blood, with Jurkat cell RNA spiked in. Explained via the paper, the cell subset or site label denotes: FACS-sorted CD8+CD4-CCR7+CD45RA+ naive T cells. The source is a human donor in good health. Some libraries in this study had Jurkat cell RNA spiked in. The chain is assembled from TRBV11-2 and TRBJ2-1; the D gene assignment is ambiguous. The CDR3 protein: CASISNLLDEQFF. The DNA is as follows: TGTGCCAGCATCTCCAACTTGTTAGATGAGCAGTTCTTC.